Below, one TCR beta chain is given with its context. Its antigen is still unknown. Extraction of total RNA produced a minimum of 5.5 micrograms from each sample. Together with a sample-barcoded 5' primer, a J-beta primer mix was included in a second PCR lasting roughly 6 to 12 cycles. Every cDNA was tagged by a template-switch adaptor with 12 random nucleotides. TCRdb re-derived calls from the 5' RACE reads in MiXCR, one entry per CDR3 protein. This repertoire shows around 1,000,000 distinct CDR3 sequences, under 30% found once; its top ten account for about 0.72%. The data derive from a study of blood T cells in healthy people across ages. Notes on the study in general: The fall in TCR beta diversity per million T cells was roughly linear with age.

The V segment lost 4 bases and the J segment 6 bases; nucleotides outside the gene matches: 4. From germline, CDR1 is LGHNA and CDR2 YSLEER. CDR3 length equals 14 residues. The sample was also reused in another study, on T cells of mothers and their children. That study reports: Persistent microchimeric T cell clones were not found at ~100 per million sensitivity.

V gene TRBV4-3 combines with J gene TRBJ1-4, with TRBD1 matching 8 bases. This clonotype was sampled from a girl aged 2-10 years in good health. Material: blood. CDR3 residues: CASSPDRVYEKLFF. CDR3 DNA sequence: TGCGCCAGCAGCCCGGACAGGGTTTATGAAAAACTGTTTTTT.